This is a list of T cell receptor beta chains from one sample in a study of shared clonotypes between healthy human individuals. Sequencing was performed with immunoSEQ multiplex PCR; in TCRdb, only in-frame clones are kept and a portion is missing. Of roughly 700,000 clones in the sample, roughly 87% are singletons; the top ten hold about 33%. The specimen sequenced was memory CD8+ T cells from PBMCs. These TCRs come from a man aged 18 to 29 in good health. Some clones in this sample may be carry-over from other donors' samples. The CDR3 runs from the conserved cysteine through the conserved F or W. A D gene is named only where the DNA matches it firmly.

TRBJ1-2 15 - TRBV2 CASSERQATNYGYTF
TRBJ2-1 11 - TRBV28 CASSPYNEQFF
TRBJ2-1 15 - TRBV28 CASRSGPSSYNEQFF
TRBJ2-5 18 - TRBV13 CASSLGGLWDENQETQYF
TRBJ2-7 12 - TRBV2 CASRPGGLEQYF
TRBJ2-2 15 TRBD1 TRBV5-1 CASSAGTGATGELFF
TRBJ2-7 13 - TRBV30 CAWSIGTGYEQYF
TRBJ1-3 13 - TRBV30 CAWSFGPGNTIYF
TRBJ2-1 13 - TRBV4-3 CASSQDGLNEQFF
TRBJ1-1 12 - TRBV10-3 CAISELDTEAFF
TRBJ2-1 16 TRBD2 TRBV9 CASSTGLALTYNEQFF
TRBJ2-5 16 - TRBV7-9 CASSHGLKEGVETQYF
TRBJ2-7 15 - TRBV27 CASSLLGKEGREQYF
TRBJ1-2 14 - TRBV4-2 CASSQEGAGGGYTF
TRBJ2-1 14 TRBD1 TRBV30 CAWGQGSGNNEQFF
TRBJ1-2 15 - TRBV30 CAWRGGAPNNYGYTF
TRBJ2-1 14 TRBD1 TRBV25-1 CASHPGGFNNEQFF
TRBJ2-3 15 - TRBV7-2 CASSLERALSDTQYF
- 15 - TRBV28 CASSAGTNAPDEQYF
TRBJ1-1 13 TRBD1 TRBV6-5 CASSSGRGFEAFF
TRBJ2-5 14 - TRBV9 CASSSGAAQETQYF
TRBJ2-1 15 - TRBV28 CASSSHTWTYNEQFF
TRBJ1-5 13 - TRBV2 CASSEGSNQPQHF
TRBJ2-3 17 TRBD2 TRBV7-9 CASSLSGGGSLTDTQYF
TRBJ2-7 14 TRBD2 TRBV6-6 CASSYLAGVGEQYF
TRBJ2-1 16 - TRBV25-1 CASSDHGVLFTDEQFF
TRBJ2-1 15 TRBD2 TRBV6-6 CASSEGLAAYNEQFF
TRBJ1-3 15 - TRBV28 CASSFSGSSGNTIYF
TRBJ1-6 15 TRBD1 TRBV5-6 CASSVDRGIGSPLHF
TRBJ1-3 16 TRBD1 TRBV6-1 CASSEWVTGFGNTIYF
TRBJ1-2 11 - TRBV29-1 CRYPGHYGYTF
TRBJ1-1 14 TRBD1 TRBV7-2 CASSLRQGGTEAFF
TRBJ1-3 18 - TRBV18 CASSPLIEGADSGNTIYF
TRBJ2-1 12 - TRBV7-6 CASSLHYNEQFF
TRBJ2-5 15 - TRBV28 CASSLSPEDMRTQYF
TRBJ2-1 14 - TRBV9 CASSEQGEGNEQFF
TRBJ2-7 16 TRBD2 TRBV5-4 CASSFKLGLDSYEQYF
TRBJ2-5 18 TRBD2 TRBV27 CASSLMGTSANPGETQYF
TRBJ1-1 12 - TRBV5-1 CASSLMGKEAFF
TRBJ2-2 16 - TRBV4-2 CASSQWGTVYTGELFF
TRBJ2-7 13 - TRBV5-1 CASSLRGAGEQYF
TRBJ1-5 15 - TRBV27 CASSLSPGRNQPQHF
TRBJ2-3 18 - TRBV7-3 CASSLLPGEGSRGDTQYF
TRBJ2-7 13 TRBD1 TRBV9 CASSGDSFYEQYF
TRBJ1-2 14 TRBD1 TRBV9 CASSPDRGSYGYTF
TRBJ2-1 14 - TRBV7-3 CASSLGGSYNEQFF
TRBJ2-1 13 TRBD2 TRBV5-6 CASSLIGGNEQFF
TRBJ2-7 14 - TRBV5-1 CASSLSSRAYEQYF
TRBJ2-7 14 TRBD2 TRBV27 CASGPGLAGYEQYF
TRBJ2-7 12 - TRBV9 CASSDPQGEQYF
TRBJ1-1 14 - TRBV19 CASSSQGMNTEAFF
TRBJ2-1 16 - TRBV2 CAIPGGDHRVNNEQFF
TRBJ2-3 17 TRBD2 TRBV9 CASSVAPERGGTDTQYF
TRBJ2-2 15 - TRBV7-2 CASSLALRRPGELFF
TRBJ1-1 17 - TRBV21-1 CASSKGALLRGDTEAFF
TRBJ1-1 12 - TRBV19 CASSGADTEAFF
TRBJ1-3 10 - TRBV28 CASTGNTIYF
TRBJ2-3 15 - TRBV27 CASSGTPSGTDTQYF
TRBJ2-7 13 TRBD2 TRBV5-1 CASSYGLAYEQYF